A selection of T cell receptor beta chains follows, all from one sample in a study of cytomegalovirus exposure and HLA in healthy donors. Data came from immunoSEQ multiplex PCR; TCRdb stores just in-frame clones and leaves some out. The profile shows about 150,000 clones, approximately 83% of them singletons. Material for sequencing was PBMCs. The source of these receptors is a woman aged 40-49 years in good health and CMV-seronegative. The CDR3 runs from the conserved cysteine through the conserved F or W. D genes are given only for firm matches. Some rows mark clone size as missing; the rest say once, few, many or name a class of expanded clone.

V gene	D gene	clone size	J gene	CDR3 DNA	CDR3 protein
TRBV27	TRBD1	.	TRBJ1-4	TGTGCCACCGGGGACAGGGGTGAAGGAAAACTGTTTTTT	CATGDRGEGKLFF
TRBV7-9	TRBD2	.	TRBJ2-1	TGTTCCAGCAGCTCCCCCGCGGGAGTGGGGAGTAATGAGCAGTTCTTC	CSSSSPAGVGSNEQFF
TRBV15	.	.	TRBJ1-3	TGTGCCACCAGCAGACAAGATCATAGCTCTGGAAACACCATATATTTT	CATSRQDHSSGNTIYF
TRBV6-1	TRBD1	.	TRBJ1-2	TGTGCCAGCAGTGAAGGGGACAGTAACTATGGCTACACCTTC	CASSEGDSNYGYTF
TRBV2	.	.	TRBJ1-1	TGTGCCAGCAGCACACAGGGAAGGGACACTGAAGCTTTCTTT	CASSTQGRDTEAFF
TRBV5-1	.	.	TRBJ2-1	TGCGCCAGCAGCAGCCCCGCGGGAACTCTCAATGAGCAGTTCTTC	CASSSPAGTLNEQFF
TRBV5-6	.	.	TRBJ1-2	TGTGCCAGCAGCTTGGGAGGGATTCCGGACGGCTACACCTTC	CASSLGGIPDGYTF
TRBV27	.	.	TRBJ2-7	TGTGCCAGCAGTGTTTACCGGGGTCCCTACGAGCAGTACTTC	CASSVYRGPYEQYF
TRBV6-1	TRBD1	few	TRBJ1-4	TGTGCCAGCAGTGAATTGCCAGGGGGCCTAGCTAATGAAAAACTGTTTTTT	CASSELPGGLANEKLFF
TRBV6-5	.	.	TRBJ1-5	TGTGCCAGCAGTTATGGACAGCTAAATCAGCCCCAGCATTTT	CASSYGQLNQPQHF
TRBV11-2	.	.	TRBJ1-1	TGTGCCAGCAGCTGGGACATGAACACTGAAGCTTTCTTT	CASSWDMNTEAFF
TRBV5-1	TRBD1	.	TRBJ2-7	TGCGCCAGCAGCCGACGGACAGGGGACGACGAGCAGTACTTC	CASSRRTGDDEQYF
TRBV7-8	TRBD1	few	TRBJ1-1	TGTGCCAGCAGCTCCGGACAGGGGAGGACGACTTTCTTT	CASSSGQGRTTFF
TRBV5-5	.	.	TRBJ1-5	TGTGCCAGCAGCTGGGGAAGATTGACAGAATTCTATAGCAATCAGCCCCAGCATTTT	CASSWGRLTEFYSNQPQHF
TRBV2	.	.	TRBJ1-5	TGTGCCAGTATGGGTTCCCCGGGGGGCAGCAATCAGCCCCAGCATTTT	CASMGSPGGSNQPQHF
TRBV19	TRBD1	.	TRBJ1-2	TGTGCCAGTAGCTACCAAATAACAGGGGGGGTCTATGGCTACACCTTC	CASSYQITGGVYGYTF
TRBV2	TRBD1	.	TRBJ1-1	TGTGCCAGCAGTGCCAGGGGGGCTGAAGCTTTCTTT	CASSARGAEAFF
TRBV7-9	TRBD2	.	TRBJ2-1	TGTGCCAGCAGCTTAGGAAGACTAGCGGGGGACGGCAATGAGCAGTTCTTC	CASSLGRLAGDGNEQFF
TRBV5-1	.	once	TRBJ1-6	TGCGCCAGCAGGGAAGAGGAGGCGTGGGAGCTATCCCTCCACTTT	CASREEEAWELSLHF